The 25 T cell receptor beta chains below all came from one sample that was sequenced in a study of response to subunit inactivated influenza vaccine. TCRdb reprocessed the RT-PCR reads via MiXCR and lists one record per CDR3 protein. The repertoire holds approximately 500,000 distinct CDR3 sequences, with 13% to 15% as singletons. The specimen comprised PBMCs from blood, sampled approximately 13 days after vaccination. These receptors were obtained from a man aged 50-59 years who received an inactivated influenza vaccine.

The sample holds many counts of this clonotype. The chain's CDR3 is CASSLVAGANVLTF. In DNA form, the CDR3 reads TGCGCCAGCAGCTTGGTGGCTGGGGCCAACGTCCTGACTTTC. The rearrangement links TRBV5-1 to TRBJ2-6; D is ambiguous. This CDR3 is 14 amino acids long. Deletions cut 0 bases from V and 2 bases from J, with 3 bases between. Germline-derived CDR1 and CDR2 are SGHRS and YFSETQ. Variable domain in full (rest from reference TRBV5-1 and TRBJ2-6): KAGVTQTPRYLIKTRGQQVTLSCSPISGHRSVSWYQQTPGQGLQFLFEYFSETQRNKGNFPGRFSGRQFSNSRSEMNVSTLELGDSALYLCASSLVAGANVLTFGAGSRLTVL.

This clonotype was detected a few times. The rearrangement uses TRBV12-3 or TRBV12-4 and TRBJ2-6, with D maybe TRBD1 (6 bases). This CDR3 is built from 18 residues. The ends were cut back, 6 bases at V and 0 bases at J, with 18 bases in the middle. This chain's CDR3 is CASRPYRDTSSGANVLTF. For the CDR3, the DNA is TGTGCCAGCAGGCCCTACCGGGACACAAGCTCTGGGGCCAACGTCCTGACTTTC.

There are a few counts of this clonotype. V gene TRBV9 combines with J gene TRBJ2-3, with D maybe TRBD1 (5 bases). The germline V and J ends were trimmed by 4 bases and 3 bases, with 18 bases remaining between them. The germline CDR1 and CDR2 sequences are SGDLS and YYNGEE. The CDR3 is made up of 16 amino acids. CDR3 nucleotides: TGTGCCAGCAGCCAAACCCAGACAGCAGGTACAGATACGCAGTATTTT. Translated, it gives CASSQTQTAGTDTQYF.

This clonotype was detected only a few times. The chain recombines TRBV29-1 with TRBJ2-7, with D possibly TRBD1 on 5 matching bases. Germline CDR1 SQVTM, CDR2 ANQGSEA. This CDR3 has 12 amino acids. Trimming pared 4 bases from V and 2 bases from J, leaving 9 bases between. This chain's CDR3 is CSVAQDPYEQYF. As DNA, the CDR3 is TGCAGCGTTGCACAGGATCCCTACGAGCAGTACTTC.

This clonotype was seen more than once but under ten times. The chain couples TRBV29-1 to TRBJ1-1, with 7 bases lining up with TRBD1. Germline CDR1 reads SQVTM; CDR2 reads ANQGSEA. This CDR3 region has 13 residues. V was pared by 5 bases and J by 4 bases, with 7 bases of the junction left unmatched. CDR3 sequence: CSVRGGRGTEAFF. The DNA of the CDR3 is TGCAGCGTTCGAGGGGGCCGCGGCACTGAAGCTTTCTTT.

The V gene is TRBV10-2, the J gene TRBJ2-3, with 11 bases that match TRBD2. CDR1 is WSHSY, CDR2 SAAADI, per germline. The length of the CDR3 is 18 residues. V lost 0 bases, J lost 2 bases, and 7 bases stayed unmatched. The CDR3 nucleotides are TGCGCCAGCAGTGAGTCGCTAGCGGGGGGCTTCGTCACAGATACGCAGTATTTT. It specifies CASSESLAGGFVTDTQYF.

This sequence joins TRBV28 and TRBJ1-2; D gene unclear. The germline CDR1 and CDR2 sequences are MDHEN and SYDVKM. CDR3 length equals 14 residues. Trimming removed 10 bases at V and 4 bases at J, with 19 bases between. DNA for the CDR3: TGTGCCATGAGCCCCGGGGTCCTCTGCTATGGCTACACCTTC. Translating it yields CAMSPGVLCYGYTF.

This clonotype was found a few times. The chain joins TRBV6-5 to TRBJ2-7; 12 bases are shared with TRBD2. The J segment lost 4 bases and the V segment lost 2 bases, leaving 6 bases of the junction unmatched. Looked up from germline, CDR1 is MNHEY and CDR2 is SVGAGI. This CDR3 comprises 16 residues. CDR3 bases: TGTGCCAGCAGTTACCCTAGCGGGGGGGGAGGGTACGAGCAGTACTTC. Amino acid sequence: CASSYPSGGGGYEQYF.

The chain uses TRBV10-2 and TRBJ2-1, with 11 bases that match TRBD2. The trim removed 2 bases at V and 2 bases at J, leaving 2 bases unmatched. The CDR3 has 16 amino acids. Germline CDR1 is WSHSY and CDR2 is SAAADI. CDR3 in DNA: TGCGCCAGCAGTGAGGCTAGCGGGGGGCCCTACAATGAGCAGTTCTTC. Its translation is CASSEASGGPYNEQFF.

J is TRBJ2-2 and V is TRBV5-1, with TRBD2 identical over 11 bases. Germline assignment: CDR1 SGHRS and CDR2 YFSETQ. The CDR3 is 18 amino acids. V shed 4 bases and J 4 bases; nucleotides not matched to a gene: 12. The CDR3 region is CASSPNPQTSGVTGELFF. Here the CDR3 DNA reads TGCGCCAGCAGCCCAAACCCGCAGACTAGCGGGGTCACCGGGGAGCTGTTTTTT.

The chain employs TRBV5-1 and TRBJ1-2; D gene uncertain. V gave up 0 bases and J gave up 3 bases, with 9 bases separating them. The CDR3 totals 14 residues. Germline V gives CDR1 SGHRS, CDR2 YFSETQ. The chain's CDR3 is CASSLDVSDYGYTF. In DNA, the CDR3 is TGCGCCAGCAGCTTGGACGTCAGCGACTATGGCTACACCTTC.

There are many counts of this clonotype. CDR3 loop: CASSQDRASGSRYNEQFF. DNA for the CDR3: TGTGCCAGCAGCCAAGATCGGGCTAGCGGGAGTCGTTACAATGAGCAGTTCTTC. The chain joins TRBV4-2 to TRBJ2-1, with 10 bases lining up with TRBD2. Trimming removed 0 bases from V and 4 bases from J; junction bases left unmatched: 9. The germline gives CDR1 LGHNA, CDR2 YNFKEQ. The CDR3 length is 18 residues.

This clonotype was counted many times. The genes are TRBV15 and TRBJ2-2, with 11 bases lining up with TRBD1. Trimming cost V 6 bases and J 6 bases; bases outside gene matches: 0. Per the germline V gene, CDR1 is LNHNV and CDR2 is YYDKDF (reference sequence). The CDR3 has 13 amino acids. This CDR3 is CATRDRGPGELFF. The CDR3 region has the DNA TGTGCCACCAGGGACAGGGGGCCCGGGGAGCTGTTTTTT.

The chain employs TRBV6-1 and TRBJ2-3; 7 positions match TRBD2. Germline V gene lookup returns CDR1 MNHNS and CDR2 SASEGT. CDR3 size: 16 residues. V trimming: 6 bases; J trimming: 1 base; junction bases outside the gene matches: 10. CDR3 coding DNA: TGTGCCAGCAGGGAAATTTGGGGGGGGTGCACAGATACGCAGTATTTT. This gives the protein CASREIWGGCTDTQYF.

In this sample, this clonotype turned up a few times. This chain uses TRBV12-3 or TRBV12-4 with TRBJ2-3, with TRBD1 matching over 7 bases. The CDR3 loop spans 12 amino acids. After removal of 5 bases from V and 8 bases from J, the junction contained 4 bases not matched to a gene. The CDR3 DNA reads as TGTGCCAGCAGTGCTACAGGGGCTACGCAGTATTTT. Amino acid sequence: CASSATGATQYF.

The chain joins TRBV25-1 to TRBJ1-3; D perhaps matches TRBD1 (5 bases). Trimming left V 4 bases short and J 0 bases short, with 16 bases between. CDR3 length: 17 residues. Germline CDR1 reads MGHDK; CDR2 reads SYGVNS. The CDR3 bases are TGTGCCAGCAGTGGGGGCTTCCTCAGGGCCTCTGGAAACACCATATATTTT. It is translated as CASSGGFLRASGNTIYF. The full variable domain, completed using reference TRBV25-1 and TRBJ1-3, is EADIYQTPRYLVIGTGKKITLECSQTMGHDKMYWYQQDPGMELHLIHYSYGVNSTEKGDLSSESTVSRIRTEHFPLTLESARPSHTSQYLCASSGGFLRASGNTIYFGEGSWLTVV.

This sequence joins TRBV6-2 or TRBV6-3 and TRBJ2-1; no clear D. The CDR3 has 18 amino acids. The V and J ends lost 5 bases and 0 bases respectively, with 20 bases between them. CDR1 MNHEY and CDR2 SVGEGT come from the germline V gene. The CDR3 DNA follows: TGTGCCAGCAGTCAAGGGCCAAGACGATTAAGCTCCTACAATGAGCAGTTCTTC. It translates to CASSQGPRRLSSYNEQFF.

The table lists this clonotype with a few counts. This rearrangement joins TRBV6-1 to TRBJ1-2, with 9 bases identical to TRBD1. From germline, CDR1 is MNHNS and CDR2 SASEGT. This CDR3 contains 15 residues. Losses at the gene ends were 4 bases for V and 4 bases for J; bases not matched to a gene: 7. The CDR3 DNA reads as TGTGCCAGCAGTGTACAGGGGACAGGGAGCTATGGCTACACCTTC. Amino acid sequence: CASSVQGTGSYGYTF.

The rearrangement links TRBV1 to TRBJ2-7; TRBD1 is taken as the D call from the table, unchecked against the DNA. TRBV1 is marked as a pseudogene. CDR3 length: 12 amino acids. The CDR3 DNA sequence: TGCACCACCGGACAGGAAACCTACGAGCAGTACTTC. Protein product: CTTGQETYEQYF.

This clonotype was found a few times. The chain uses TRBV7-9 and TRBJ2-5; no clear D gene. Deletions cut 2 bases from V and 5 bases from J, with 6 bases between. There are 12 residues in the CDR3. CDR1 and CDR2 from the germline V gene are SEHNR and FQNEAQ (reference sequence). CDR3 amino acids: CASSLMMETQYF. DNA of the CDR3: TGTGCCAGCAGCTTAATGATGGAGACCCAGTACTTC.

This clonotype has more than one count but fewer than ten. This rearrangement joins TRBV11-2 to TRBJ2-7; 7 bases are shared with TRBD1. This CDR3 spans 15 amino acids. V shed 2 bases and J 7 bases; nucleotides not matched to a gene: 11. The germline gives CDR1 SGHAT, CDR2 FQNNGV. The CDR3 nucleotides read TGTGCCAGCAGCTTAAATCTAGGGGGCCCCCGGGAGCAGTACTTC. It translates to CASSLNLGGPREQYF.

The sample holds a few counts of this clonotype. The J gene is TRBJ2-7, the V gene TRBV5-1; 9 nucleotides line up with TRBD2. Germline-derived CDR1 and CDR2 are SGHRS and YFSETQ. The ends lost 5 bases at V and 7 bases at J; junction bases unmatched: 16. CDR3 length equals 16 residues. The CDR3, as DNA: TGCGCCAGCAGTACTGGCGGGAGGGCGATAGGGGGGGAGCAGTACTTC. It encodes CASSTGGRAIGGEQYF.

The rearrangement joins TRBV4-3 to TRBJ2-1; perhaps TRBD1 as D (6 bases). The CDR3 contains 13 residues. Germline values: CDR1 LGHNA, CDR2 YSLEER. V was shortened by 5 bases and J by 9 bases, with 14 bases between the two germline ends. CDR3 DNA: TGCGCCAGCAGCATTGACAGGTCTGGTGAGCAGTTCTTC. Its translation: CASSIDRSGEQFF.

The CDR3 DNA sequence: TGTGCCAGCAGTGAAGACGGGCCCTACAATGAGCAGTTCTTC. Amino acid sequence: CASSEDGPYNEQFF. The chain has TRBV6-1 and TRBJ2-1; D is uncertain. V gave up 1 base and J gave up 2 bases, with 6 bases separating them. Germline CDR1 is MNHNS and CDR2 is SASEGT. The CDR3 contains 14 residues.

The chain joins TRBV5-1 to TRBJ2-2, with 8 bases lining up with TRBD1. Germline V gives CDR1 SGHRS, CDR2 YFSETQ. The CDR3 has 17 residues. Germline trimming cut 0 bases from V and 1 base from J; bases unmatched to any gene: 5. For the CDR3, the DNA is TGCGCCAGCAGCTTGGGGGCAGGGGGCGAGAACACCGGGGAGCTGTTTTTT. It specifies CASSLGAGGENTGELFF.